This T cell receptor beta chain was captured in a study of T cell responses to AZD1222 COVID-19 vaccine. Repertoires were generated with immunoSEQ multiplex PCR, while TCRdb's copy carries only in-frame clones and drops some. The data show 200,000 or so clones, with over 80% seen just once and 2.5% to 3% held by the top ten. Trimming pared 5 bases from V and 9 bases from J, leaving 17 bases between. CDR3 length: 14 residues. Germline V CDR1 and CDR2: SGHAT, FQNNGV. Worth noting for this clone: The target antigen is unknown.

General study points: Donors were chiefly white British, with a greater number of females, and clonal diversity was perhaps underestimated. Spike regions recognized by vaccine-associated CD4 TCRs spanned the protein, led by 160-218 and 743-854. The repertoires were collected only after the peak T cell response.

V gene TRBV11-2 combines with J gene TRBJ2-1; no definite D call. The clonotype originates from an adult in good health. The specimen comprised peripheral blood, sampled on day 0 of MenACWY control vaccination. CDR3 sequence reads: CASSIPGTNGEQFF. The CDR3 region has the DNA TGTGCCAGCAGCATTCCAGGCACAAACGGTGAGCAGTTCTTC.